The clone carrying this T cell receptor beta chain was counted a few times. This sample is drawn from a study of high-grade serous ovarian cancer treatment subgroups. Study-wide context: Samples averaged 14,192 reads and around 7,000 unique TCR beta rearrangements.

V lost 1 base to trimming and J lost 8 bases, with 12 bases between them. In germline, CDR1 is LGHNA, CDR2 YNFKEQ. The CDR3 is 14 amino acids. TCRdb keeps only in-frame clones here, not all; method: immunoSEQ multiplex PCR. The table has approximately 5,000 clones, 55% to 70% seen once; the top ten hold approximately 15%. Tumor samples were taken before definitive surgery or chemotherapy. The clonotype originates from a human donor with high-grade serous ovarian cancer. Sequences were obtained from tumor tissue. The gene calls are TRBV4-2 and TRBJ2-1, with D hard to call. CDR3 sequence (DNA): TGTGCCAGCAGCCAAGGGTACGAGCTCTATGAGCAGTTCTTC. Translating it yields CASSQGYELYEQFF.